The present T cell receptor beta chain was sequenced within a study of blood T cell repertoires in COVID-19. Whole-study context: From the United States, Italy and Spain came samples of acute and convalescent COVID-19. PBMCs, B-cell-depleted T cells, or T cells provided the cDNA or gDNA that made up the material.

This clone was seen just once. As originally analysed: The assay estimated nucleated cells by amplifying reference gene primers. Sequencing used immunoSEQ multiplex PCR; TCRdb keeps in-frame clones, though not all of them. The V and J calls and clone size were taken over from that table, and D and trimming were inferred from the DNA. The repertoire holds roughly 67,000 clones, with approximately 87% as singletons. The clonotype was recovered from a man aged 50-60 years with active COVID-19. Input material: peripheral blood.

The CDR3 DNA sequence: TGTGCCAGTAGTACGGGAGGAAAAGAGACCCAGTACTTC. Amino acid sequence: CASSTGGKETQYF. The gene calls are TRBV19 and TRBJ2-5; TRBD2 agrees at 7 bases. CDR3 length: 13 amino acids. V trimming: 4 bases; J trimming: 3 bases; junction bases outside the gene matches: 2. Looked up from germline, CDR1 is LNHDA and CDR2 is SQIVND (reference sequence).